What follows are 18 T cell receptor beta chains derived from one specimen sequenced in a study of cytomegalovirus exposure and HLA in healthy donors. With 60 Vbeta and 13 Jbeta primers, the PCR was carried out. Generated by immunoSEQ multiplex PCR, the TCRdb table keeps only in-frame clones and is missing some. Of roughly 180,000 clones in the sample, 76% were seen once. The sample was PBMCs. All receptors come from a man between 18 and 35 years old in good health and CMV-seronegative.

The chain links TRBV6-6 to TRBJ1-5, with 7 bases matching TRBD1. In germline, CDR1 is MNHNY, CDR2 SVGAGI (reference sequence). V was pared by 5 bases and J by 7 bases, with 11 bases of the junction left unmatched. This CDR3 region has 15 residues. The chain's CDR3 is CASSKTRDRQQPQHF. DNA for the CDR3: TGTGCCAGCAGTAAAACCCGGGACAGACAACAGCCCCAGCATTTT.

The chain links TRBV27 to TRBJ2-7; possibly TRBD2 for D (5 bases). From germline, CDR1 is MNHEY and CDR2 SMNVEV (reference sequence). The CDR3 has 15 residues. V lost 5 bases and J lost 3, with 17 bases in between. The CDR3 sequence: CASSGGLDPIYEQYF. CDR3 nucleotide sequence: TGTGCCAGCAGTGGAGGACTGGATCCCATCTACGAGCAGTACTTC.

The chain joins TRBV19 to TRBJ1-6; 8 bases are a match to TRBD1. This CDR3 contains 15 residues. Germline CDR1 and CDR2: LNHDA and SQIVND (reference sequence). Germline trimming cut 4 bases from V and 5 bases from J; bases unmatched to any gene: 4. CDR3 DNA: TGTGCCAGTAGTAGGCCAGGGGGCAATAATTCACCCCTCCACTTT. Translating it yields CASSRPGGNNSPLHF.

The CDR3 DNA reads TGTGCCTGGGTGAGGGGGCGCGTAGCTGGAAACACCATATATTTT. It specifies CAWVRGRVAGNTIYF. The chain combines TRBV30 with TRBJ1-3; 7 bases agree with TRBD1. The CDR3 is 15 amino acids. V lost 5 bases, J lost 2 bases, and 9 bases stayed unmatched. Germline lookup yields CDR1 GTSNPN and CDR2 SVGIG (reference sequence).

This clone was seen more than once but under ten times. The genes are TRBV20-1 and TRBJ2-7, with D possibly being TRBD2 (5 bases). Germline-derived CDR1 and CDR2 are DFQATT and SNEGSKA (reference sequence). The CDR3 consists of 11 residues. The ends were cut back, 7 bases at V and 4 bases at J, with 11 bases in the middle. The CDR3 loop reads CSVDGGYEQYF. The CDR3 nucleotides are TGCAGTGTAGATGGAGGTTACGAGCAGTACTTC.

The gene calls are TRBV19 and TRBJ2-7, with 9 bases identical to TRBD1. This CDR3 spans 15 amino acids. The germline CDR1 and CDR2 sequences are LNHDA and SQIVND (reference sequence). Trimming took 4 bases from V and 4 from J; bases not matched to a gene: 8. The CDR3 region is CASSSRWGQGYEQYF. The CDR3 coding sequence is TGTGCCAGTAGTAGCCGCTGGGGACAGGGTTACGAGCAGTACTTC.

The rearrangement joins TRBV2 to TRBJ1-1; the D gene is possibly TRBD1 (5 bases). Germline lookup yields CDR1 SNHLY and CDR2 FYNNEI. The length of the CDR3 is 13 residues. The V end lost 4 bases, the J end lost 2 bases, and 8 bases lay between the germline ends. The CDR3 loop is CASSARDNTEAFF. DNA for the CDR3: TGTGCCAGCAGTGCGCGGGACAACACTGAAGCTTTCTTT.

J is TRBJ1-2 and V is TRBV5-4; perhaps TRBD1 as D (5 bases). V was pared by 6 bases and J by 7 bases, with 19 bases between. Germline-derived CDR1 and CDR2 are SGHNT and YYREEE (reference sequence). The CDR3 sequence is 14 residues long. CDR3 sequence: CASMIFRATGGYTF. The CDR3 region has the DNA TGTGCCAGCATGATTTTCAGGGCAACGGGTGGCTACACCTTC.

A few counts support this clone. The chain is built from TRBV6-5 and TRBJ1-1; TRBD1 matches 7 bases. The V gene end was trimmed by 4 bases and the J gene end by 1 base; junction bases not matched to a gene: 9. Per the germline V gene, CDR1 is MNHEY and CDR2 is SVGAGI. CDR3 size: 16 residues. CDR3 nucleotides: TGTGCCAGCAGTTTCCAGACCGGGACAGCGAACACTGAAGCTTTCTTT. This translates into CASSFQTGTANTEAFF.

The chain couples TRBV18 to TRBJ2-1; 11 positions match TRBD1. From germline, CDR1 is KGHSH and CDR2 LQKENI. The CDR3 loop spans 17 amino acids. Trimming removed 5 bases from V and 5 bases from J; junction bases left unmatched: 11. The CDR3 DNA is TGTGCCAGCTCAGCTACCCGGGACAGGGGGTTCCACAATGAGCAGTTCTTC. As protein: CASSATRDRGFHNEQFF.

The J gene is TRBJ2-7, the V gene TRBV7-9; TRBD1 agrees at 9 bases. Germline V gene sequence: CDR1 SEHNR, CDR2 FQNEAQ (reference sequence). This CDR3 contains 14 residues. V lost 4 bases, J lost 6 bases, and 7 bases stayed unmatched. CDR3 nucleotides: TGTGCCAGCAGCTGGACCGGGACAGGGAGCGAGCAGTACTTC. Its protein is CASSWTGTGSEQYF.

Only a few counts were recorded for this clone. Germline is not matched at one junction end, which may reflect a read error. The gene calls are TRBV15 and TRBJ2-5; 8 bases agree with TRBD1. The closer fit of TRBJ2-7 to the DNA end suggests the J call may be wrong. CDR1 is LNHNV, CDR2 YYDKDF, per germline (reference sequence). The CDR3 is made up of 14 amino acids. The CDR3 spells CATRRGDRSYEQYF. The CDR3 DNA is TGTGCCACCAGGAGAGGGGACAGGTCCTACGAGCAGTACTTC.

On this clone: The sample carries other DNA sequences with the same CDR3. The chain has TRBV30 and TRBJ1-1, with 12 nucleotides matching TRBD1. CDR3 length: 16 residues. J was trimmed by 4 bases and V by 0 bases; bases with no gene match: 6. From germline, CDR1 is GTSNPN and CDR2 SVGIG (reference sequence). The CDR3 nucleotides read TGTGCCTGGAGTGTCCCGGGACAGGGGGCAAGCACTGAAGCTTTCTTT. Its translation: CAWSVPGQGASTEAFF.

The chain uses TRBV29-1 and TRBJ1-1; 8 bases agree with TRBD1. Trimming took 4 bases from V and 5 from J; bases not matched to a gene: 6. CDR3 length: 13 amino acids. Germline V gives CDR1 SQVTM, CDR2 ANQGSEA. DNA of the CDR3: TGCAGCGTTGTCCCTACAGGGGGGACTGAAGCTTTCTTT. It is translated as CSVVPTGGTEAFF.

The J gene is TRBJ1-1, the V gene TRBV7-9; 8 bases line up with TRBD1. From germline, CDR1 is SEHNR and CDR2 FQNEAQ (reference sequence). V trimming: 5 bases; J trimming: 4 bases; junction bases outside the gene matches: 6. There are 14 residues in the CDR3. As DNA, the CDR3 is TGTGCCAGCAGCGGACAGGGTCGTGGCACTGAAGCTTTCTTT. Protein sequence: CASSGQGRGTEAFF.

CDR3 in DNA: TGCGCCAGCAGCTTGGTCTCGGGGGGTAACACTGAAGCTTTCTTT. This gives the protein CASSLVSGGNTEAFF. The genes are TRBV5-1 and TRBJ1-1, with a tentative D call TRBD1 (5 bases). Germline CDR1 reads SGHRS; CDR2 reads YFSETQ. V was trimmed by 0 bases and J by 2 bases, leaving 11 bases between them. The CDR3 totals 15 residues.

J is TRBJ1-5 and V is TRBV14; no firm D call. CDR1 is SGHDN and CDR2 is FVKESK in the germline V gene. The CDR3 length is 14 residues. V gave up 0 bases and J gave up 0 bases, with 3 bases separating them. This CDR3 is CASSQDYSNQPQHF. DNA for the CDR3: TGTGCCAGCAGCCAAGATTATAGCAATCAGCCCCAGCATTTT.

This chain connects TRBV19 to TRBJ2-6; D is undetermined. The germline V and J ends were trimmed by 3 bases and 4 bases, with 10 bases remaining between them. The germline gives CDR1 LNHDA, CDR2 SQIVND (reference sequence). The CDR3 consists of 15 residues. In DNA form, the CDR3 reads TGTGCCAGTAGTATCGAGGCTGCGGGGGCCAACGTCCTGACTTTC. It yields the protein CASSIEAAGANVLTF.